This TCR beta chain was recovered during a study of regulatory T cells. Primers: 52 TRBV forward and 13 TRBJ reverse. Here immunoSEQ multiplex PCR was the method, and the copy in TCRdb shows in-frame clones only, minus some. The sample records over 25,000 clones, over 90% being singletons. Comments on this clone: No antigen is known for it.

This CDR3 is built from 14 residues. Study findings and constraints: In CD3G-deficient patients, conventional CD4+ T cells were enriched for hydrophobic CDR3 residues at positions 6 and 7.

V and J are TRBV21-1 and TRBJ2-7; the table names TRBD1, a call not compared with the DNA. TRBV21-1 is a listed pseudogene. Sequences were obtained from conventional CD4+ T cells sorted from blood. The receptor was derived from a child aged 2-15 years with CD3G deficiency. In DNA form, the CDR3 reads TGTGCCAGCAGTTCACAGGGGGACTGCTACGAGCAGTACTTC. Amino acids: CASSSQGDCYEQYF.